These T cell receptor beta chains were read from a single sample in a study of T cells in Graves' hyperthyroidism and ophthalmopathy. TCRdb re-called the multiplex PCR reads with MiXCR, one entry per CDR3 protein. The sample has about 360,000 distinct CDR3 sequences, approximately 15% seen once. Sequencing input: blood. The receptors derive from a man under 40 with Graves' hyperthyroidism that later progressed to Graves' ophthalmopathy. Both conserved end residues are part of each CDR3. D genes are given only for firm matches. Clone size is not always given. Where it is, it says once, few, many or a class for expanded clones.

>TRBV2|TRBJ1-5|many|TRBD1
CASSAATGGLWPQHF
TGTGCCAGCAGTGCAGCCACAGGGGGGCTGTGGCCCCAGCATTTT
>TRBV4-1|TRBJ2-2|-|-
CASSQVEGGLVGELFF
TGCGCCAGCAGCCAAGTGGAGGGGGGGCTGGTCGGGGAGCTGTTTTTT
>TRBV15|TRBJ2-7|few|-
CATSMAAEGNEQYF
TGTGCCACCAGTATGGCAGCAGAGGGGAACGAGCAGTACTTC
>TRBV18|TRBJ2-2|few|-
CASSSGLRNTGELFF
TGTGCCAGCTCATCGGGACTGAGGAACACCGGGGAGCTGTTTTTT
>TRBV7-7|TRBJ2-5|-|TRBD2
CASSRSGPQETQYF
TGTGCCAGCAGCCGTAGCGGGCCACAAGAGACCCAGTACTTC
>TRBV20-1|TRBJ1-1|many|TRBD1
CRVIGTGVTEAFF
TGCAGAGTTATCGGGACAGGGGTAACTGAAGCTTTCTTT
>TRBV10-3|TRBJ2-1|many|-
CAISDPDNEQFF
TGTGCCATCAGTGATCCCGACAATGAGCAGTTCTTC
>TRBV29-1|TRBJ2-1|few|-
CSVEAAGTYNEQFF
TGCAGCGTTGAAGCCGCAGGGACCTACAATGAGCAGTTCTTC
>TRBV28|TRBJ2-7|few|-
CASSPRGFEGEQYF
TGTGCCAGCAGTCCCAGGGGTTTCGAAGGCGAGCAGTACTTC
>TRBV9|TRBJ2-2|few|TRBD2
CASSVGAGDTGELFF
TGTGCCAGCAGCGTAGGGGCGGGGGACACCGGGGAGCTGTTTTTT
>TRBV27|TRBJ2-6|-|TRBD2
CASSLWGGAGANVLTF
TGTGCCAGCAGTTTATGGGGGGGGGCTGGGGCCAACGTCCTGACTTTC
>TRBV6-2/TRBV6-3|TRBJ1-2|many|TRBD1
CASSYQGQGALGYTF
TGTGCCAGCAGCTACCAGGGACAGGGGGCGCTTGGCTACACCTTC
>TRBV18|TRBJ2-7|few|-
CASSPPAGATYEQYF
TGTGCCAGCTCACCACCGGCAGGGGCGACCTACGAGCAGTACTTC
>TRBV13|TRBJ2-2|few|-
CASSLGGGTLNTGELFF
TGTGCCAGCAGCTTAGGGGGCGGGACACTAAACACCGGGGAGCTGTTTTTT
>TRBV5-6|TRBJ2-7|many|-
CASSAGRAYEQYF
TGTGCCAGCAGCGCCGGGCGCGCCTACGAGCAGTACTTC
>TRBV20-1|TRBJ2-5|few|-
CSARDQERGDQETQYF
TGCAGTGCTAGAGATCAAGAAAGGGGGGACCAAGAGACCCAGTACTTC
>TRBV27|TRBJ2-7|few|-
CASRTLATYEQYF
TGTGCCAGCAGGACCCTCGCCACCTACGAGCAGTACTTC